This is a list of T cell receptor beta chains from one sample in a study of T cells in Graves' hyperthyroidism and ophthalmopathy. TCRdb reanalysed the multiplex PCR reads using MiXCR and keeps one entry per CDR3 protein. Among around 420,000 distinct CDR3 sequences listed, roughly 15% were seen once. The sequenced sample was blood. The receptors stem from a woman younger than 30 with Graves' hyperthyroidism. Each CDR3 is given with its conserved first and last residue. D genes are given only for firm matches. The size of a clone is reported for some rows only, either as once, few or many, or as a class for expanded clones.

abundance,v_gene,d_gene,j_gene,CDR3nt,CDR3aa
many,TRBV11-2,-,TRBJ2-7,TGTGCCAGCAGCTCCGGGACCCTAGGGGAGCAGTACTTC,CASSSGTLGEQYF
many,TRBV6-1,-,TRBJ1-5,TGTGCCAGCAGTGAAGCTGGGAGTGGCAATCAGCCCCAGCATTTT,CASSEAGSGNQPQHF
many,TRBV7-9,TRBD2,TRBJ2-7,TGTGCCAGCAGCTTGCGGACTAGCGGGAGGAACGAGCAGTACTTC,CASSLRTSGRNEQYF
many,TRBV2,TRBD1,TRBJ1-3,TGTGCCAGCAGGAGGGACAGGGGACCTGGAAACACCATATATTTT,CASRRDRGPGNTIYF
-,TRBV6-1,TRBD1,TRBJ2-3,TGTGCCAGCAGTAGGGGGCAAGATACGCAGTATTTT,CASSRGQDTQYF
few,TRBV7-3,-,TRBJ1-1,TGTGCCAGCTCAGGGAAGGACACTGAAGCTTTCTTT,CASSGKDTEAFF
many,TRBV28,-,TRBJ2-7,TGTGCCAGCAGAGGGGCCGACGCCTCGTGGTGGGAGCAGTACTTC,CASRGADASWWEQYF
-,TRBV12-3/TRBV12-4,TRBD2,TRBJ2-2,TGTGCCAGCAGAGCTAGCGGAGGAGCGGGGGAGCTGTTTTTT,CASRASGGAGELFF
many,TRBV3-1,-,TRBJ1-1,TGTGCCAGCAGCCGAGGCACACACATCACTGAAGCTTTCTTT,CASSRGTHITEAFF
few,TRBV4-3,-,TRBJ1-1,TGCGCCAGCAGCCAAGAGGAGGAAGCTGAAGCTTTCTTT,CASSQEEEAEAFF
many,TRBV6-1,-,TRBJ2-1,TGTGCCAGCAGCCGCCCCGGGACTCCAGGCAATGAGCAGTTCTTC,CASSRPGTPGNEQFF
few,TRBV5-1,-,TRBJ1-1,TGCGCCAGCAGCCCCGGTGTCCACGACACTGAAGCTTTCTTT,CASSPGVHDTEAFF
many,TRBV24-1,-,TRBJ1-1,TGTGCCACCAGTGACAGGAACACTGAAGCTTTCTTT,CATSDRNTEAFF
-,TRBV19,-,TRBJ1-1,TGTGCCAGTAGTATTCGGCGCGAGACTGAAGCTTTCTTT,CASSIRRETEAFF
-,TRBV15,-,TRBJ2-5,TGTGCCACCAGCACAGACTACCAAGAGACCCAGTACTTC,CATSTDYQETQYF
many,TRBV5-6,-,TRBJ1-5,TGTGCCAGCAGCCACGGGACCGCCGCACAGTCGGATCATCAGCCCCAGCATTTT,CASSHGTAAQSDHQPQHF
many,TRBV5-1,-,TRBJ2-1,TGCGCCAGCAGCTGGACCTCCTCGGCCTACAATGAGCAGTTCTTC,CASSWTSSAYNEQFF
many,TRBV28,-,TRBJ2-3,TGTGCCAGCAGTTTGGCGGTAGTAACCACAGATACGCAGTATTTT,CASSLAVVTTDTQYF